The 18 T cell receptor beta chains below were found in one sample sequenced in a study of OX40 agonist ivuxolimab in advanced cancers. Measured with immunoSEQ multiplex PCR; TCRdb has only the in-frame clones, and not every one. The table records over 60,000 clones, around 90% of them present only once. The input for sequencing was CD4+ or CD8+ T cells sorted from blood, taken in a trial of the OX40 agonist ivuxolimab. These receptors all come from an adult with an advanced solid tumor such as melanoma, head and neck, liver or kidney cancer.

The chain carries TRBV4-1 and TRBJ2-1, with TRBD2 matching over 16 bases. The germline V gene encodes CDR1 MGHRA and CDR2 YSYEKL. J gave up 0 bases and V 3 bases, and 11 bases lay outside the gene matches. The CDR3 contains 21 residues. This CDR3 is CASSQLLGLAGGQSSYNEQFF. CDR3 nucleotides: TGCGCCAGCAGCCAGTTGCTGGGACTAGCGGGGGGGCAGAGCTCCTACAATGAGCAGTTCTTC.

The gene calls are TRBV5-1 and TRBJ1-5, with TRBD1 identical over 7 bases. This CDR3 is built from 15 residues. Germline V lookup: CDR1 SGHRS, CDR2 YFSETQ. J was trimmed by 2 bases and V by 4 bases; bases with no gene match: 6. The CDR3 sequence: CASSLGDSRNQPQHF. For the CDR3, the DNA is TGCGCCAGCAGCCTCGGGGACAGCCGCAATCAGCCCCAGCATTTT.

The chain recombines TRBV5-1 with TRBJ2-2; no definite D call. Germline V gene data show CDR1 as SGHRS and CDR2 as YFSETQ. The CDR3 is 14 amino acids. V shed 5 bases and J shed 1 base, with 9 bases lying between them. This chain's CDR3 is CASRVNLNTGELFF. The CDR3, as DNA: TGCGCCAGCAGGGTAAACCTGAACACCGGGGAGCTGTTTTTT.

V gene TRBV6-9 combines with J gene TRBJ1-5; D gene unclear. V was cut by 6 bases and J by 3 bases, with 9 bases left in between. The CDR3 runs to 13 residues. Germline-derived CDR1 and CDR2 are MNHGY and SVAAGI. CDR3 region: CASRSGVNQPQHF. CDR3 sequence (DNA): TGTGCCAGCAGGAGCGGGGTCAATCAGCCCCAGCATTTT.

This clone came up once. This chain joins TRBV5-1 and TRBJ2-5; D could derive from TRBD1 or TRBD2 (5 bases each). V lost 4 bases and J 0 bases, leaving 13 bases between the germline ends. Germline V gives CDR1 SGHRS, CDR2 YFSETQ. The CDR3 is 15 residues long. CDR3 sequence reads: CASSPWGTNQETQYF. CDR3 nucleotides: TGCGCCAGCAGCCCGTGGGGGACGAACCAAGAGACCCAGTACTTC.

This chain uses TRBV19 with TRBJ2-3; D gene unclear. This CDR3 has 14 amino acids. In germline, CDR1 is LNHDA, CDR2 SQIVND (reference sequence). Trimming pared 4 bases from V and 2 bases from J, leaving 10 bases between. The CDR3 here is CASSKSAPTDTQYF. The CDR3, as DNA: TGTGCCAGTAGTAAAAGCGCCCCCACAGATACGCAGTATTTT.

V gene TRBV11-2 combines with J gene TRBJ2-2; maybe TRBD1 (5 bases). Trimming took 2 bases from V and 4 from J, leaving 8 bases between them. CDR1 is SGHAT, CDR2 FQNNGV, per germline. The CDR3 extends over 14 amino acids. The CDR3 spells CASSLQGATGELFF. The CDR3 coding sequence is TGTGCCAGCAGCTTACAAGGGGCCACCGGGGAGCTGTTTTTT.

The chain has TRBV6-5 and TRBJ1-3; D is undetermined. The CDR3 runs to 16 residues. Trimming took off 0 bases at V and 3 bases at J, with 12 bases between the two ends. Germline V gene data show CDR1 as MNHEY and CDR2 as SVGAGI. The CDR3 nucleotides are TGTGCCAGCAGTTACTCACCAGGTGGTAATGGAAACACCATATATTTT. As protein: CASSYSPGGNGNTIYF.

The V gene is TRBV7-2, the J gene TRBJ2-5, with D possibly being TRBD2 (6 bases). The germline CDR1 and CDR2 sequences are SGHTA and FQGNSA. The CDR3 length is 17 residues. V lost 5 bases to trimming and J lost 5 bases, with 24 bases between them. The CDR3 DNA is TGTGCCAGCAGCCGTACCCCTCGGGGTAGCGGAGAGGAGACCCAGTACTTC. Amino acid sequence: CASSRTPRGSGEETQYF.

This chain links TRBV9 with TRBJ2-3, with TRBD1 matching over 8 bases. V lost 0 bases, J lost 7 bases, and 4 bases stayed unmatched. This CDR3 contains 14 residues. From germline, CDR1 is SGDLS and CDR2 YYNGEE. In DNA, the CDR3 is TGTGCCAGCAGCGTAGAAGCAGGGGGCTATACGCAGTATTTT. As protein: CASSVEAGGYTQYF.

This chain joins TRBV18 and TRBJ2-1; 10 bases align to TRBD1. The V and J ends lost 8 bases and 6 bases, in that order; junction bases with no gene match: 10. The CDR3 spans 15 residues. Germline loops: CDR1 KGHSH, CDR2 LQKENI. The CDR3 loop is CASHRGQGNSNEQFF. In nucleotides, the CDR3 is TGTGCCAGCCACCGGGGACAGGGGAATTCCAATGAGCAGTTCTTC.

The J gene is TRBJ2-5, the V gene TRBV18; 10 positions match TRBD2. The V gene's germline CDR1 is KGHSH and CDR2 LQKENI. The ends lost 3 bases at V and 4 bases at J; junction bases unmatched: 5. This CDR3 has 15 residues. CDR3 DNA sequence: TGTGCCAGCTCACCTCCTAGCGGGAGAGGAGAGACCCAGTACTTC. Protein: CASSPPSGRGETQYF.

The CDR3 DNA reads as TGTGCCAGCTCACCAACAGGGGTAAGGACAGATACGCAGTATTTT. Translating it yields CASSPTGVRTDTQYF. The rearrangement joins TRBV18 to TRBJ2-3, with 7 positions matching TRBD1. After removal of 2 bases from V and 3 bases from J, the junction contained 5 bases not matched to a gene. Germline V gene lookup returns CDR1 KGHSH and CDR2 LQKENI. There are 15 residues in the CDR3.

The chain employs TRBV5-1 and TRBJ2-2; 7 bases fit TRBD1. The CDR3 has 15 residues. Germline values: CDR1 SGHRS, CDR2 YFSETQ. V trimming: 4 bases; J trimming: 1 base; junction bases outside the gene matches: 4. In DNA form, the CDR3 reads TGCGCCAGCAGCCGGGGACAGCAGAACACCGGGGAGCTGTTTTTT. Encoded protein: CASSRGQQNTGELFF. Variable domain in full (rest from reference TRBV5-1 and TRBJ2-2): KAGVTQTPRYLIKTRGQQVTLSCSPISGHRSVSWYQQTPGQGLQFLFEYFSETQRNKGNFPGRFSGRQFSNSRSEMNVSTLELGDSALYLCASSRGQQNTGELFFGEGSRLTVL.

The CDR3 region has the DNA TGTGCCAGCAGCTTAGAAGGGGCGAGCACTGAAGCTTTCTTT. It translates to CASSLEGASTEAFF. The gene calls are TRBV7-9 and TRBJ1-1; D might be TRBD1 (5 bases). The CDR3 runs to 14 residues. Trimming removed 1 base from V and 4 bases from J, with 10 bases in between. Germline CDR1 SEHNR, CDR2 FQNEAQ (reference sequence).

This chain joins TRBV5-6 and TRBJ2-1; D is possibly TRBD2 (5 bases). V lost 1 base and J 2 bases, leaving 10 bases between the germline ends. The CDR3 totals 15 residues. CDR1 is SGHDT, CDR2 YYEEEE, per germline. Here the CDR3 DNA reads TGTGCCAGCAGCTTGCCCAGCGGAACCTACAATGAGCAGTTCTTC. This gives the protein CASSLPSGTYNEQFF.

The chain carries TRBV18 and TRBJ1-1; possible D gene TRBD1, 5 bases. The germline CDR1 and CDR2 sequences are KGHSH and LQKENI. The length of the CDR3 is 17 residues. With 3 bases removed from V and 5 bases from J, the gap between germline ends came to 22 bases. CDR3 loop: CASSPQTVDDPLTEAFF. The DNA for the CDR3 is TGTGCCAGCTCACCCCAGACAGTCGATGATCCATTGACTGAAGCTTTCTTT. The whole variable domain, remainder taken from reference TRBV18 and TRBJ1-1, is NAGVMQNPRHLVRRRGQEARLRCSPMKGHSHVYWYRQLPEEGLKFMVYLQKENIIDESGMPKERFSAEFPKEGPSILRIQQVVRGDSAAYFCASSPQTVDDPLTEAFFGQGTRLTVV.

The chain uses TRBV7-2 and TRBJ2-5; no reliable D call. The J call is doubtful: the DNA matches TRBJ2-7 better. CDR1 and CDR2 from the germline V gene are SGHTA and FQGNSA. The CDR3 is 11 amino acids. The CDR3: CASSRRYEQYF. In DNA form, the CDR3 reads TGTGCCAGCAGTCGTCGCTACGAGCAGTACTTC.